A selection of T cell receptor beta chains follows, all from one sample in a study of cytomegalovirus exposure and HLA in healthy donors. Only in-frame clones appear in the TCRdb table, and some are missing; sequencing was by immunoSEQ multiplex PCR. The table has 230,000 or so clones, 88% seen once; the top ten hold 2.9%. The sample taken for sequencing was PBMCs. These receptors all come from a young woman in good health and CMV-seronegative. CDR3s include the opening cysteine and the closing phenylalanine or tryptophan. The D gene is left open where the match is weak. Clone size is not always given. Where it is, it says once, few, many or a class for expanded clones.

D: TRBD2
size: .
J: TRBJ2-2
V: TRBV27
CDR3: CASSSLAGVTGELFF
DNA: TGTGCCAGCAGTTCCCTAGCGGGGGTCACCGGGGAGCTGTTTTTT

D: TRBD1
size: .
J: TRBJ2-7
V: TRBV7-2
CDR3: CASSKQGVGYEQYF
DNA: TGTGCCAGCAGCAAACAGGGGGTGGGCTACGAGCAGTACTTC

D: .
size: .
J: TRBJ2-5
V: TRBV7-9
CDR3: CASSLGPETQYF
DNA: TGTGCCAGCAGCTTAGGGCCAGAGACCCAGTACTTC

D: .
size: .
J: TRBJ2-7
V: TRBV4-1
CDR3: CASSQEFQGKDYEQYF
DNA: TGCGCCAGCAGCCAAGAATTCCAGGGGAAAGACTACGAGCAGTACTTC

D: TRBD1
size: once
J: TRBJ2-2
V: TRBV28
CDR3: CASIQTGTANTGELFF
DNA: TGTGCCAGCATACAGACCGGGACAGCGAACACCGGGGAGCTGTTTTTT

D: .
size: .
J: TRBJ1-3
V: TRBV7-8
CDR3: CASSVSSGNTIYF
DNA: TGTGCCAGCAGCGTCAGCTCTGGAAACACCATATATTTT

D: .
size: few
J: TRBJ1-5
V: TRBV19
CDR3: CASKYEGHYSNQPQHF
DNA: TGTGCCAGTAAATACGAGGGACACTATAGCAATCAGCCCCAGCATTTT

D: TRBD2
size: .
J: TRBJ2-5
V: TRBV7-2
CDR3: CASSLVGLAGQETQYF
DNA: TGTGCCAGCAGCTTAGTTGGACTAGCGGGACAAGAGACCCAGTACTTC

D: TRBD2
size: .
J: TRBJ2-5
V: TRBV4-2
CDR3: CASSQEASGIQETQYF
DNA: TGTGCCAGCAGCCAAGAGGCTAGCGGGATTCAAGAGACCCAGTACTTC

D: TRBD1
size: .
J: TRBJ1-2
V: TRBV30
CDR3: CAWSVQGTGYGYTF
DNA: TGTGCCTGGAGTGTACAGGGGACAGGCTATGGCTACACCTTC

D: .
size: .
J: TRBJ1-2
V: TRBV21-1
CDR3: CASSKVCRIRFGYTF
DNA: TGTGCCAGCAGCAAAGTTTGCCGTATCAGGTTTGGCTACACCTTC

D: TRBD1
size: .
J: TRBJ1-2
V: TRBV28
CDR3: CASSPGQGVSYGYTF
DNA: TGTGCCAGCAGTCCGGGACAGGGAGTCAGCTATGGCTACACCTTC

D: TRBD1
size: .
J: TRBJ1-2
V: TRBV11-2
CDR3: CASSSLKDRAYGYTF
DNA: TGTGCCAGCAGCTCCCTGAAGGACAGGGCATATGGCTACACCTTC

D: TRBD2
size: .
J: TRBJ2-1
V: TRBV6-4
CDR3: CASSDSGEGDEQFF
DNA: TGTGCCAGCAGTGACTCGGGGGAGGGTGATGAGCAGTTCTTC

D: TRBD1
size: .
J: TRBJ1-4
V: TRBV30
CDR3: CAWRTGVMEKLFF
DNA: TGTGCCTGGAGAACAGGGGTAATGGAAAAACTGTTTTTT

D: .
size: once
J: TRBJ1-1
V: TRBV7-3
CDR3: CASSTPPRESRMNTEAFF
DNA: TGTGCCAGCAGCACACCTCCCAGGGAATCTCGTATGAACACTGAAGCTTTCTTT

D: .
size: .
J: TRBJ1-2
V: TRBV27
CDR3: CASSPNREGVGYTF
DNA: TGTGCCAGCAGTCCAAACAGGGAAGGAGTAGGCTACACCTTC

D: .
size: .
J: TRBJ1-2
V: TRBV30
CDR3: CAWSGGTKNYGYTF
DNA: TGTGCCTGGAGTGGAGGGACTAAGAACTATGGCTACACCTTC

D: .
size: .
J: TRBJ2-7
V: TRBV19
CDR3: CASSRARDNYEQYF
DNA: TGTGCCAGTAGTAGGGCCAGGGACAACTACGAGCAGTACTTC

D: TRBD2
size: .
J: TRBJ2-1
V: TRBV29-1
CDR3: CSVGDYSLNEQFF
DNA: TGCAGCGTTGGGGACTACTCCTTGAATGAGCAGTTCTTC

D: .
size: few
J: TRBJ2-3
V: TRBV7-9
CDR3: CASSLRDTQYF
DNA: TGTGCCAGCAGCTTACGAGATACGCAGTATTTT

D: TRBD1
size: .
J: TRBJ1-2
V: TRBV27
CDR3: CASSPRQGYGYTF
DNA: TGTGCCAGCAGTCCTCGACAGGGCTATGGCTACACCTTC

D: .
size: .
J: TRBJ2-7
V: TRBV10-2
CDR3: CASSDGGSREQYF
DNA: TGCGCCAGCAGTGACGGCGGGTCGCGGGAGCAGTACTTC

D: TRBD1
size: once
J: TRBJ2-5
V: TRBV7-9
CDR3: CASSFGPTGQLQETQYF
DNA: TGTGCCAGCAGCTTCGGCCCGACGGGACAGCTCCAAGAGACCCAGTACTTC

D: TRBD2
size: .
J: TRBJ2-5
V: TRBV28
CDR3: CASSTGLAGVETQYF
DNA: TGTGCCAGCAGTACGGGACTAGCGGGAGTGGAGACCCAGTACTTC